The 32 T cell receptor beta chains presented below share a single source sample, sequenced in a study of cytomegalovirus exposure and HLA in healthy donors. Primers: 60 Vbeta forward and 13 Jbeta reverse. Assay: immunoSEQ multiplex PCR; the TCRdb copy retains only in-frame clones and omits some. The sample consists of some 150,000 clones, about 80% of them appearing once. The sample comprised PBMCs. These receptors were obtained from a man under 40 in good health and CMV-seropositive.

There are a few counts of this clone. The V call is TRBV2, the J call TRBJ1-4; TRBD1 agrees at 9 bases. The V segment lost 6 bases and the J segment 8 bases; nucleotides outside the gene matches: 10. The CDR3 has 15 residues. From germline, CDR1 is SNHLY and CDR2 FYNNEI. CDR3 DNA: TGTGCCAGCAGCCCAAGACAGGGGGAAGTGGAAAAACTGTTTTTT. Encoded protein: CASSPRQGEVEKLFF.

The genes are TRBV11-2 and TRBJ2-2, with 10 bases that match TRBD1. Germline values: CDR1 SGHAT, CDR2 FQNNGV. The length of the CDR3 is 14 residues. The trim removed 4 bases at V and 5 bases at J, leaving 1 base unmatched. The CDR3 region has the DNA TGTGCCAGCAGCTGGGACAGGGGTACCGGGGAGCTGTTTTTT. Encoded protein: CASSWDRGTGELFF.

The rearrangement joins TRBV6-6 to TRBJ2-6; D is perhaps TRBD2 (7 bases). Deletions cut 5 bases from V and 4 bases from J, with 15 bases between. This CDR3 is 16 amino acids long. Germline assignment: CDR1 MNHNY and CDR2 SVGAGI (reference sequence). CDR3 sequence (DNA): TGTGCCAGCAGTCTGTCCGGGGGGCTAGGGGCCAACGTCCTGACTTTC. Protein: CASSLSGGLGANVLTF.

The chain couples TRBV10-3 to TRBJ1-2; D is ambiguous. V lost 2 bases and J 5 bases, leaving 9 bases between the germline ends. This CDR3 contains 13 residues. The germline V gene has CDR1 ENHRY and CDR2 SYGVKD. CDR3 region: CAISEGVEYGYTF. The CDR3 DNA follows: TGTGCCATCAGTGAGGGAGTTGAGTATGGCTACACCTTC.

In its sample, this clone was seen a few times. The chain has TRBV10-3 and TRBJ2-2; D is unresolved. Germline lookup yields CDR1 ENHRY and CDR2 SYGVKD. The CDR3 is 13 amino acids. V lost 8 bases, J lost 1 base, and 8 bases lay in between. CDR3 nucleotides: TGTGCCATCTATCAGGTGAACACCGGGGAGCTGTTTTTT. It codes for CAIYQVNTGELFF.

This rearrangement joins TRBV27 to TRBJ2-7; 10 bases map to TRBD2. The germline gives CDR1 MNHEY, CDR2 SMNVEV (reference sequence). V was clipped by 5 bases and J by 4 bases; unmatched bases: 5. The CDR3 is 14 residues long. The CDR3, as DNA: TGTGCCAGCAGTACATCTAGCGGGGGTTACGAGCAGTACTTC. As protein: CASSTSSGGYEQYF.

A single count supports this clone. The gene calls are TRBV28 and TRBJ2-2; D call uncertain. The germline V and J ends were trimmed by 3 bases and 1 base, with 3 bases remaining between them. Germline V gene sequence: CDR1 MDHEN, CDR2 SYDVKM. CDR3 length: 13 amino acids. CDR3 in DNA: TGTGCCAGCAGTTTTCAGAACACCGGGGAGCTGTTTTTT. Translated: CASSFQNTGELFF.

The J gene is TRBJ2-7, the V gene TRBV14, with D perhaps TRBD2 (7 bases). The CDR3 has 18 amino acids. CDR1 and CDR2 (germline): SGHDN, FVKESK. V lost 0 bases to trimming and J lost 5 bases, with 23 bases between them. CDR3 in amino acids: CASSQDDWRGLARNEQYF. The DNA of the CDR3 is TGTGCCAGCAGCCAAGATGACTGGCGGGGGCTCGCTCGGAACGAGCAGTACTTC. The entire variable domain, with the rest obtained from reference TRBV14 and TRBJ2-7, is as follows: EAGVTQFPSHSVIEKGQTVTLRCDPISGHDNLYWYRRVMGKEIKFLLHFVKESKQDESGMPNNRFLAERTGGTYSTLKVQPAELEDSGVYFCASSQDDWRGLARNEQYFGPGTRLTVT.

V and J are TRBV6-1 and TRBJ1-6; TRBD1 might be the D (5 bases). This CDR3 contains 14 residues. Germline V CDR1 and CDR2: MNHNS, SASEGT. V lost 2 bases and J lost 7, with 9 bases in between. The CDR3 region is CASSEQGGNSPLHF. The CDR3 region has the DNA TGTGCCAGCAGTGAACAGGGAGGCAATTCACCCCTCCACTTT.

The rearrangement links TRBV11-2 to TRBJ2-3; TRBD1 matches 10 bases. Germline V gene sequence: CDR1 SGHAT, CDR2 FQNNGV. This CDR3 is built from 19 residues. Trimming removed 3 bases from V and 3 bases from J; junction bases left unmatched: 15. CDR3 nucleotides: TGTGCCAGCAGCTTTTGGAATTGGCCGGGACAGGGGAAGACAGATACGCAGTATTTT. It codes for CASSFWNWPGQGKTDTQYF.

This chain connects TRBV7-3 to TRBJ2-2; D unclear. Trimming cost V 3 bases and J 7 bases, with 9 bases left between them. This CDR3 comprises 13 residues. The germline CDR1 and CDR2 sequences are SGHTA and FQGTGA. The CDR3 nucleotides read TGTGCCAGCAGCTTGGCCCGGAGCGGGGAGCTGTTTTTT. Residues: CASSLARSGELFF.

This clone was counted once. The rearrangement joins TRBV5-1 to TRBJ2-2; D is undetermined. Per germline, CDR1 SGHRS and CDR2 YFSETQ. The CDR3 runs to 15 residues. Deletions cut 4 bases from V and 0 bases from J, with 10 bases between. The CDR3 nucleotides are TGCGCCAGCAGCCTCAGAAACGCGAACACCGGGGAGCTGTTTTTT. Translated, it gives CASSLRNANTGELFF.

The chain has TRBV2 and TRBJ2-7, with D unclear. From germline, CDR1 is SNHLY and CDR2 FYNNEI. Between the trimmed V and J ends, which lost 7 bases and 0 bases, there was a span of 13 bases. The CDR3 runs 14 residues. In nucleotides, the CDR3 is TGTGCCAGCAAGGTCCAGGAAACCTCCTACGAGCAGTACTTC. It translates to CASKVQETSYEQYF.

This chain joins TRBV4-3 and TRBJ2-7; 7 bases line up with TRBD1. This CDR3 has 12 amino acids. CDR1 and CDR2 (germline): LGHNA, YSLEER. With V trimmed by 2 bases and J by 7 bases, 2 bases remained unmatched. The CDR3 region is CASSQTGAEQYF. The CDR3 bases are TGCGCCAGCAGCCAAACAGGGGCTGAGCAGTACTTC.

The V call is TRBV5-1, the J call TRBJ2-6; D perhaps matches TRBD1 (6 bases). The CDR3 is made up of 17 amino acids. Germline V CDR1 and CDR2: SGHRS, YFSETQ. V dropped 4 bases and J dropped 0 bases, with 14 bases sitting between them. CDR3 nucleotides: TGCGCCAGCAGCACCGGGACACCCCGCTCTGGGGCCAACGTCCTGACTTTC. Protein: CASSTGTPRSGANVLTF.

The rearrangement links TRBV4-1 to TRBJ1-1; D possibly corresponds to TRBD1 (5 bases). Germline V gene lookup returns CDR1 MGHRA and CDR2 YSYEKL. This CDR3 contains 15 residues. V lost 0 bases to trimming and J lost 0 bases, with 8 bases between them. CDR3 amino acids: CASSQDWGMNTEAFF. CDR3 DNA sequence: TGCGCCAGCAGCCAAGATTGGGGCATGAACACTGAAGCTTTCTTT.

The rearrangement joins TRBV30 to TRBJ1-2; maybe TRBD1 (5 bases). The CDR3 covers 15 residues. Germline V gives CDR1 GTSNPN, CDR2 SVGIG (reference sequence). The V end lost 0 bases, the J end lost 7 bases, and 18 bases lay between the germline ends. The CDR3 nucleotides are TGTGCCTGGAGTGTACGAAGGGGCGGTATCGGTGGCTACACCTTC. Translated, it gives CAWSVRRGGIGGYTF.

This rearrangement joins TRBV30 to TRBJ1-1, with D unclear. The CDR3 length is 13 residues. Germline values: CDR1 GTSNPN, CDR2 SVGIG (reference sequence). V was cut by 4 bases and J by 0 bases, with 9 bases left in between. CDR3 loop: CAWNQVMNTEAFF. The CDR3 nucleotides read TGTGCCTGGAACCAGGTCATGAACACTGAAGCTTTCTTT.

Concerning this clone: This sample also contains other DNA sequences that code for the same CDR3. J is TRBJ1-3 and V is TRBV6-1; possibly TRBD1 for D (6 bases). Germline V lookup: CDR1 MNHNS, CDR2 SASEGT. The V end was cut by 3 bases, the J end by 1 base, with 7 bases between. The CDR3 has 14 amino acids. The CDR3 loop reads CASSERGSGNTIYF. In nucleotides, the CDR3 is TGTGCCAGCAGTGAGAGGGGGTCTGGAAACACCATATATTTT.

The chain carries TRBV28 and TRBJ2-7, with 8 bases matching TRBD2. J gave up 3 bases and V 2 bases, and 6 bases lay outside the gene matches. Per the germline V gene, CDR1 is MDHEN and CDR2 is SYDVKM. CDR3 size: 15 residues. In nucleotides, the CDR3 is TGTGCCAGCAGTTTACGGGGGGGGGCAAGCTACGAGCAGTACTTC. Translation: CASSLRGGASYEQYF.

This clone was seen just once. This chain uses TRBV27 with TRBJ2-7; TRBD2 matches at 9 bases. Germline CDR1 MNHEY, CDR2 SMNVEV (reference sequence). J gave up 4 bases and V 6 bases, and 10 bases lay outside the gene matches. This CDR3 spans 15 amino acids. The CDR3 here is CASSLMGLATYEQYF. CDR3 coding DNA: TGTGCCAGCAGCTTGATGGGACTAGCAACATACGAGCAGTACTTC.

This chain uses TRBV18 with TRBJ2-7; the match to TRBD1 covers 7 bases. The CDR3 is 13 residues long. V lost 1 base, J lost 12 bases, and 9 bases stayed unmatched. The germline V gene encodes CDR1 KGHSH and CDR2 LQKENI. This CDR3 reads CASSPRDREDLYF. The DNA of the CDR3 is TGTGCCAGCTCACCACGGGACAGAGAGGATCTGTACTTC.

This chain connects TRBV7-2 to TRBJ1-1, with a tentative D call TRBD1 (6 bases). The CDR3 loop spans 14 amino acids. V was shortened by 2 bases and J by 1 base, with 8 bases between the two germline ends. Germline values: CDR1 SGHTA, CDR2 FQGNSA. CDR3 protein: CASSLIGGNTEAFF. The CDR3 bases are TGTGCCAGCAGCTTAATAGGGGGGAACACTGAAGCTTTCTTT. The entire variable domain, with the rest obtained from reference TRBV7-2 and TRBJ1-1, is as follows: GAGVSQSPSNKVTEKGKDVELRCDPISGHTALYWYRQSLGQGLEFLIYFQGNSAPDKSGLPSDRFSAERTGGSVSTLTIQRTQQEDSAVYLCASSLIGGNTEAFFGQGTRLTVV.

In this sample, this clone turned up once. The genes are TRBV4-1 and TRBJ1-2; no clear D. CDR1 and CDR2 from the germline V gene are MGHRA and YSYEKL. V was cut by 4 bases and J by 5 bases, with 11 bases left in between. The CDR3 is 13 amino acids. For the CDR3, the DNA is TGCGCCAGCAGCCTTGACGAGGCTTATGGCTACACCTTC. Protein: CASSLDEAYGYTF.

The J gene is TRBJ2-4, the V gene TRBV2; weak D call: TRBD1 (7 bases). The germline V gene encodes CDR1 SNHLY and CDR2 FYNNEI. V shed 5 bases and J shed 0 bases, with 11 bases lying between them. The CDR3 loop spans 15 amino acids. Here the CDR3 reads CASSRQGLAKNIQYF. CDR3 bases: TGTGCCAGCAGTCGACAGGGACTAGCCAAAAACATTCAGTACTTC.

This clone was observed a single time. V usage is TRBV9 and J usage is TRBJ2-2, with D perhaps TRBD1 (5 bases). CDR3 length equals 16 residues. The germline V gene has CDR1 SGDLS and CDR2 YYNGEE. V was clipped by 0 bases and J by 3 bases, with 12 bases between them. The CDR3 reads CASSVEGRAYTGELFF. For the CDR3, the DNA is TGTGCCAGCAGCGTAGAGGGCAGGGCTTACACCGGGGAGCTGTTTTTT. The full variable domain, completed using reference TRBV9 and TRBJ2-2, is DSGVTQTPKHLITATGQRVTLRCSPRSGDLSVYWYQQSLDQGLQFLIQYYNGEERAKGNILERFSAQQFPDLHSELNLSSLELGDSALYFCASSVEGRAYTGELFFGEGSRLTVL.

The V and J genes are TRBV2 and TRBJ2-1, with 9 bases identical to TRBD1. The germline CDR1 and CDR2 sequences are SNHLY and FYNNEI. V lost 4 bases, J lost 7 bases, and 11 bases stayed unmatched. This CDR3 contains 16 residues. In DNA, the CDR3 is TGTGCCAGCAGTGTCTGGACCCGGGACAGGGAAAATGAGCAGTTCTTC. Translating gives CASSVWTRDRENEQFF.

This clone was detected once. V and J are TRBV4-1 and TRBJ1-5; D is undetermined. This CDR3 is built from 17 residues. Trimming removed 1 base from V and 0 bases from J, with 13 bases in between. CDR1 is MGHRA and CDR2 is YSYEKL in the germline V gene. The CDR3 region has the DNA TGCGCCAGCAGCCAAGGGCCGGAGTGGTATAGCAATCAGCCCCAGCATTTT. It yields the protein CASSQGPEWYSNQPQHF.

V is TRBV29-1 and J is TRBJ2-7, with 8 positions matching TRBD2. Per germline, CDR1 SQVTM and CDR2 ANQGSEA. V shed 6 bases, J shed 7 bases, and the junction held 5 bases outside the gene matches. This CDR3 comprises 11 residues. In DNA form, the CDR3 reads TGCAGCGTCCTCGGGGGGGCGGAGCAGTACTTC. Encoded protein: CSVLGGAEQYF.

This clone has a single count. The rearrangement links TRBV29-1 to TRBJ2-7; 10 nucleotides line up with TRBD1. The CDR3 contains 14 residues. The germline V gene has CDR1 SQVTM and CDR2 ANQGSEA. Trimming took 7 bases from V and 6 from J; bases not matched to a gene: 12. The chain's CDR3 is CSAWGDRGDSEQYF. DNA for the CDR3: TGCAGCGCGTGGGGGGACAGGGGTGATAGCGAGCAGTACTTC.

This clone was detected only a few times. The chain combines TRBV5-4 with TRBJ2-2; a weak D match, TRBD2 (5 bases). Between the trimmed V and J ends, which lost 0 bases and 6 bases, there was a span of 9 bases. Germline CDR1 is SGHNT and CDR2 is YYREEE (reference sequence). The CDR3 loop spans 14 amino acids. CDR3 sequence reads: CASSLEADSGELFF. CDR3 bases: TGTGCCAGCAGCTTGGAAGCGGACTCCGGGGAGCTGTTTTTT.

This sequence joins TRBV2 and TRBJ1-2, with D unclear. Germline V lookup: CDR1 SNHLY, CDR2 FYNNEI. The CDR3 has 14 amino acids. V was shortened by 1 base and J by 6 bases, with 12 bases between the two germline ends. The CDR3 region has the DNA TGTGCCAGCAGTGAAGAGGCCCAGGAAAATGGCTACACCTTC. Its protein product is CASSEEAQENGYTF.